The 30 T cell receptor beta chains in this list originate from one sample, sequenced in a study of shared clonotypes between healthy human individuals. Assay used: immunoSEQ multiplex PCR; TCRdb lists only in-frame clones, some missing. This sample has some 2,400,000 clones, with 95% found just once. Input material: naive CD4+ T cells sorted from blood. Documented subset: CD45RA+ positively selected. The receptors here all came from a man aged 18 to 30 in good health.

CDR3 in DNA: TGTGCCAGCACGGGCACAGATACGCAGTATTTT. Residues: CASTGTDTQYF. This sequence joins TRBV6-1 and TRBJ2-3; D not resolved. Germline V gene sequence: CDR1 MNHNS, CDR2 SASEGT. Between the trimmed V and J ends, which lost 7 bases and 1 base, there was a span of 3 bases. The CDR3 covers 11 residues.

V usage is TRBV25-1 and J usage is TRBJ1-6, with TRBD1 as a possible D gene (5 bases). The CDR3 is 13 amino acids. The V end was cut by 2 bases, the J end by 7 bases, with 6 bases between. The germline V gene has CDR1 MGHDK and CDR2 SYGVNS. The CDR3, as DNA: TGTGCCAGCAGTGAAAGACAGAATTCACCCCTCCACTTT. This translates into CASSERQNSPLHF.

V is TRBV10-3 and J is TRBJ2-3; D is unclear. Germline V lookup: CDR1 ENHRY, CDR2 SYGVKD. Trimming removed 2 bases at V and 1 base at J, with 4 bases between. This CDR3 region has 13 residues. CDR3 sequence (DNA): TGTGCCATCAGTGAGAAAGGCACAGATACGCAGTATTTT. Encoded protein: CAISEKGTDTQYF.

In this sample, this clone turned up once. This CDR3 is also generated by other DNA sequences in the sample. The CDR3 region is CASSYSAGGTEAFF. CDR3 DNA sequence: TGTGCCAGCAGTTACTCGGCAGGGGGCACTGAAGCTTTCTTT. The chain joins TRBV6-5 to TRBJ1-1, with 7 bases identical to TRBD1. V lost 0 bases and J lost 4; bases outside the gene matches: 2. Per the germline V gene, CDR1 is MNHEY and CDR2 is SVGAGI. This CDR3 has 14 amino acids.

The chain recombines TRBV4-3 with TRBJ1-1; D remains ambiguous. This CDR3 comprises 17 residues. The V and J ends lost 0 bases and 5 bases respectively, with 19 bases between them. Germline V gives CDR1 LGHNA, CDR2 YSLEER. Written as DNA, the CDR3 is TGCGCCAGCAGCCAAGACCCAAGACCCTTAGGAAGGACTGAAGCTTTCTTT. This codes for CASSQDPRPLGRTEAFF.

This chain connects TRBV5-1 to TRBJ2-3; 7 positions agree with TRBD1. The CDR3 spans 15 residues. The germline CDR1 and CDR2 sequences are SGHRS and YFSETQ. With V trimmed by 3 bases and J by 4 bases, 8 bases remained unmatched. This CDR3 reads CASSSPGQWADTQYF. The CDR3 DNA is TGCGCCAGCAGCTCACCGGGACAGTGGGCAGATACGCAGTATTTT.

A note on this clone: This same CDR3 is encoded by further DNA sequences in the sample. The gene calls are TRBV5-6 and TRBJ2-5; 8 positions match TRBD1. The ends lost 0 bases at V and 2 bases at J; junction bases unmatched: 3. The CDR3 has 15 residues. CDR1 is SGHDT and CDR2 is YYEEEE in the germline V gene. The CDR3 here is CASSLGQGAQETQYF. The CDR3 DNA sequence: TGTGCCAGCAGCTTGGGGCAGGGGGCTCAAGAGACCCAGTACTTC.

The gene calls are TRBV5-1 and TRBJ1-2, with TRBD1 as a possible D gene (6 bases). This CDR3 has 13 amino acids. Germline CDR1 reads SGHRS; CDR2 reads YFSETQ. The V end was cut by 3 bases, the J end by 5 bases, with 11 bases between. The CDR3 protein is CASSSGQTYGYTF. The CDR3 DNA sequence: TGCGCCAGCAGCTCAGGACAGACGTATGGCTACACCTTC.

V and J are TRBV5-6 and TRBJ2-2; 11 bases agree with TRBD2. The germline CDR1 and CDR2 sequences are SGHDT and YYEEEE. After removal of 1 base from V and 7 bases from J, the junction contained 0 bases not matched to a gene. This CDR3 spans 14 amino acids. CDR3 sequence reads: CASSLTSGGGELFF. For the CDR3, the DNA is TGTGCCAGCAGCTTGACTAGCGGGGGCGGGGAGCTGTTTTTT. The whole variable domain, filled in from reference TRBV5-6 and TRBJ2-2, reads DAGVTQSPTHLIKTRGQQVTLRCSPKSGHDTVSWYQQALGQGPQFIFQYYEEEERQRGNFPDRFSGHQFPNYSSELNVNALLLGDSALYLCASSLTSGGGELFFGEGSRLTVL.

Remarks on this clone: Other nucleotide sequences from this sample produce the same CDR3. The chain recombines TRBV28 with TRBJ1-2; 9 bases are a match to TRBD1. This CDR3 comprises 14 residues. Germline CDR1 and CDR2: MDHEN and SYDVKM. V was clipped by 4 bases and J by 8 bases; unmatched bases: 8. Here the CDR3 reads CASSSPGQGTGYTF. The CDR3 bases are TGTGCCAGCAGTTCACCGGGACAGGGCACGGGCTACACCTTC.

The chain combines TRBV9 with TRBJ1-2; D call uncertain. With 0 bases removed from V and 2 bases from J, the gap between germline ends came to 5 bases. The CDR3 is 13 residues long. Per the germline V gene, CDR1 is SGDLS and CDR2 is YYNGEE. CDR3 protein: CASSVDQNYGYTF. CDR3 coding DNA: TGTGCCAGCAGCGTAGACCAGAACTATGGCTACACCTTC.

This rearrangement joins TRBV6-5 to TRBJ2-7; D is unclear. Trimming shortened V by 6 bases and J by 6 bases, and 9 bases separated the two germline ends. CDR1 is MNHEY, CDR2 SVGAGI, per germline. CDR3 length: 11 residues. DNA for the CDR3: TGTGCCAGCAGCCAACACGGCGAGCAGTACTTC. This sequence encodes CASSQHGEQYF.

CDR3 sequence reads: CASSSPLSYGYTF. The CDR3 bases are TGTGCCAGCAGTTCCCCCCTTAGTTATGGCTACACCTTC. The chain joins TRBV6-6 to TRBJ1-2; D call uncertain. The CDR3 loop spans 13 amino acids. The germline V gene has CDR1 MNHNY and CDR2 SVGAGI (reference sequence). Deletions cut 4 bases from V and 5 bases from J, with 11 bases between.

The gene calls are TRBV7-3 and TRBJ2-7; 10 bases fit TRBD1. CDR1 and CDR2 from the germline V gene are SGHTA and FQGTGA. Trimming cost V 0 bases and J 11 bases; bases outside gene matches: 4. The length of the CDR3 is 13 residues. The CDR3 reads CASSLTPGQGKYF. The CDR3 region has the DNA TGTGCCAGCAGCTTAACGCCGGGACAGGGGAAGTACTTC. Full variable domain (missing parts from reference TRBV7-3 and TRBJ2-7): GAGVSQTPSNKVTEKGKYVELRCDPISGHTALYWYRQSLGQGPEFLIYFQGTGAADDSGLPNDRFFAVRPEGSVSTLKIQRTERGDSAVYLCASSLTPGQGKYFGPGTRLTVT.

The V and J genes are TRBV5-5 and TRBJ1-1, with D tentatively TRBD1 (5 bases). CDR1 and CDR2 (germline): SGHKS, YYEKEE (reference sequence). The CDR3 is 14 amino acids. The germline V and J ends were trimmed by 1 base and 4 bases, with 11 bases remaining between them. The CDR3 DNA sequence: TGTGCCAGCAGCTTGCCGGGGACCGGCACTGAAGCTTTCTTT. Translation: CASSLPGTGTEAFF.

This rearrangement joins TRBV30 to TRBJ2-1; TRBD2 might be the D (6 bases). Germline-derived CDR1 and CDR2 are GTSNPN and SVGIG (reference sequence). The V end was cut by 0 bases, the J end by 2 bases, with 11 bases between. The CDR3 extends over 15 amino acids. In DNA, the CDR3 is TGTGCCTGGAGTGTACCTAGCGTCGCCTACAATGAGCAGTTCTTC. It is translated as CAWSVPSVAYNEQFF. The whole variable domain, filled in from reference TRBV30 and TRBJ2-1, reads SQTIHQWPATLVQPVGSPLSLECTVEGTSNPNLYWYRQAAGRGLQLLFYSVGIGQISSEVPQNLSASRPQDRQFILSSKKLLLSDSGFYLCAWSVPSVAYNEQFFGPGTRLTVL.

This chain joins TRBV10-3 and TRBJ2-7; D gene ambiguous. V lost 3 bases and J 6 bases, leaving 6 bases between the germline ends. The CDR3 contains 11 residues. Germline CDR1 is ENHRY and CDR2 is SYGVKD. The CDR3 reads CAISEQFEQYF. The CDR3 DNA reads as TGTGCCATCAGTGAACAGTTCGAGCAGTACTTC.

The rearrangement uses TRBV30 and TRBJ2-7; 8 bases line up with TRBD2. The V gene end was trimmed by 2 bases and the J gene end by 5 bases; junction bases not matched to a gene: 11. The length of the CDR3 is 15 residues. Germline V lookup: CDR1 GTSNPN, CDR2 SVGIG (reference sequence). The CDR3 region has the DNA TGTGCCTGGAGTAAACCCGGGACTAGTGGCCACGAGCAGTACTTC. As protein: CAWSKPGTSGHEQYF.

The chain is built from TRBV19 and TRBJ2-3; TRBD2 aligns across 13 bases. V was pared by 2 bases and J by 3 bases, with 2 bases of the junction left unmatched. There are 16 residues in the CDR3. Germline V gene data show CDR1 as LNHDA and CDR2 as SQIVND (reference sequence). CDR3 sequence: CASSIWTSGSTDTQYF. The CDR3 DNA reads as TGTGCCAGTAGTATATGGACTAGCGGGAGTACAGATACGCAGTATTTT.

Of note for this clone: A junction end diverges from the germline sequence, so it may reflect a read error. Distinct nucleotide sequences in the sample also encode this CDR3. The V gene is TRBV18, the J gene TRBJ2-3, with D perhaps assigned TRBD1 or TRBD2 (5 bases each). From germline, CDR1 is KGHSH and CDR2 LQKENI. CDR3 length: 15 residues. CDR3 DNA: TGTGCCAGCTCGCCACCCGGGACCCCCGGGGATACGCAGTATTTT. This translates into CASSPPGTPGDTQYF.

The chain recombines TRBV6-5 with TRBJ2-1; 9 bases are shared with TRBD1. From germline, CDR1 is MNHEY and CDR2 SVGAGI. The CDR3 contains 14 residues. The trim removed 6 bases at V and 6 bases at J, leaving 6 bases unmatched. The CDR3 spells CASSTTGGVNEQFF. Here the CDR3 DNA reads TGTGCCAGCAGCACCACAGGGGGCGTCAATGAGCAGTTCTTC.

V usage is TRBV18 and J usage is TRBJ2-7; tentative D call: TRBD1 (6 bases). Trimming removed 2 bases at V and 5 bases at J, with 10 bases between. The CDR3 spans 13 residues. Germline-derived CDR1 and CDR2 are KGHSH and LQKENI. CDR3 bases: TGTGCCAGCTCACCAGCCAGGGGCCACGAGCAGTACTTC. Its translation is CASSPARGHEQYF.

The chain links TRBV12-5 to TRBJ2-3; no definite D call. The V end was cut by 1 base, the J end by 5 bases, with 7 bases between. The CDR3 length is 13 residues. CDR1 is LGHNT, CDR2 FRNRAP, per germline. Here the CDR3 reads CASGLANVDTQYF. For the CDR3, the DNA is TGTGCTAGTGGTTTGGCCAACGTAGATACGCAGTATTTT.

Here the CDR3 reads CAWSGGKNIQYF. The CDR3 DNA reads as TGTGCCTGGAGTGGTGGCAAAAACATTCAGTACTTC. The chain employs TRBV30 and TRBJ2-4; D is undetermined. Germline CDR1 and CDR2: GTSNPN and SVGIG (reference sequence). This CDR3 is built from 12 residues. The ends were cut back, 1 base at V and 3 bases at J, with 4 bases in the middle.

The rearrangement uses TRBV7-3 and TRBJ2-1; the match to TRBD2 covers 8 bases. Germline loops: CDR1 SGHTA, CDR2 FQGTGA. The CDR3 consists of 16 residues. With 5 bases clipped from V and 5 bases from J, the junction kept 11 bases outside the gene matches. CDR3 nucleotides: TGTGCCAGCAGCCCCCTTGGGAGCGGGGGTCACAATGAGCAGTTCTTC. It yields the protein CASSPLGSGGHNEQFF. Variable domain in full (rest from reference TRBV7-3 and TRBJ2-1): GAGVSQTPSNKVTEKGKYVELRCDPISGHTALYWYRQSLGQGPEFLIYFQGTGAADDSGLPNDRFFAVRPEGSVSTLKIQRTERGDSAVYLCASSPLGSGGHNEQFFGPGTRLTVL.

The J gene is TRBJ1-1, the V gene TRBV27; 10 bases line up with TRBD1. CDR3 length equals 17 residues. V lost 1 base, J lost 4 bases, and 9 bases stayed unmatched. Germline CDR1 and CDR2: MNHEY and SMNVEV (reference sequence). In nucleotides, the CDR3 is TGTGCCAGCAGTTTATGGGGGACAGGGGTGAAGGTCACTGAAGCTTTCTTT. It is translated as CASSLWGTGVKVTEAFF.

The rearrangement uses TRBV10-3 and TRBJ2-3, with D hard to call. In germline, CDR1 is ENHRY, CDR2 SYGVKD. Trimming removed 8 bases at V and 3 bases at J, with 6 bases between. The CDR3 spans 11 residues. The CDR3 sequence is CAIRKTDTQYF. DNA of the CDR3: TGTGCCATCCGAAAAACAGATACGCAGTATTTT.

The V gene is TRBV7-9, the J gene TRBJ2-1; a weak D match, TRBD1 (5 bases). The V end lost 4 bases, the J end lost 9 bases, and 16 bases lay between the germline ends. This CDR3 comprises 14 residues. Germline V gene lookup returns CDR1 SEHNR and CDR2 FQNEAQ (reference sequence). CDR3 nucleotides: TGTGCCAGCAGCTCCCTGCTAGGGGCAAGTGAGCAGTTCTTC. This sequence encodes CASSSLLGASEQFF. The variable domain in full, with the rest retrieved from reference TRBV7-9 and TRBJ2-1, is DTGVSQNPRHKITKRGQNVTFRCDPISEHNRLYWYRQTLGQGPEFLTYFQNEAQLEKSRLLSDRFSAERPKGSFSTLEIQRTEQGDSAMYLCASSSLLGASEQFFGPGTRLTVL.

The V gene is TRBV2, the J gene TRBJ1-6; unclear D gene. V lost 6 bases, J lost 8 bases, and 8 bases lay in between. The germline gives CDR1 SNHLY, CDR2 FYNNEI. The CDR3 covers 12 residues. The CDR3: CASSRVDSPLHF. The CDR3 DNA reads TGTGCCAGCAGCCGAGTAGATTCACCCCTCCACTTT.

This CDR3 reads CASWEDQAVAKNIQYF. The CDR3 DNA is TGTGCCAGCTGGGAGGACCAAGCGGTAGCCAAAAACATTCAGTACTTC. The genes are TRBV2 and TRBJ2-4; D may be TRBD2 (6 bases). Germline V CDR1 and CDR2: SNHLY, FYNNEI. Trimming took off 8 bases at V and 0 bases at J, with 17 bases between the two ends. The CDR3 extends over 16 amino acids.